The 20 T cell receptor beta chains presented below share a single source sample, sequenced in a study of blood T cell repertoires in COVID-19. Assay: immunoSEQ multiplex PCR; the TCRdb copy retains only in-frame clones and omits some. The sample carries about 270,000 clones, 86% recorded once. Sequenced material: peripheral blood. The receptor set was obtained from a woman aged 25 to 45 with COVID-19, enrolled during active disease.

This chain links TRBV3-1 (or the pseudogene TRBV3-2) with TRBJ2-3; tentatively, D is TRBD1 (6 bases). CDR1 and CDR2 from the germline V gene are LGHDT and YNNKEL (reference sequence). The CDR3 runs to 14 residues. With 1 base removed from V and 1 base from J, the gap between germline ends came to 6 bases. CDR3 nucleotide sequence: TGTGCCAGCAGCCAAGGGACAGGCACAGATACGCAGTATTTT. Protein product: CASSQGTGTDTQYF.

Only one count was recorded for this clone. The V call is TRBV12-5, the J call TRBJ1-2; no definite D call. The length of the CDR3 is 18 residues. Germline loops: CDR1 LGHNT, CDR2 FRNRAP. Trimming took 1 base from V and 0 from J, leaving 18 bases between them. The CDR3: CASGLAQVGATSNYGYTF. The CDR3, as DNA: TGTGCTAGTGGTTTGGCTCAGGTGGGAGCCACATCTAACTATGGCTACACCTTC.

The J gene is TRBJ2-2, the V gene TRBV9; D not resolved. The CDR3 spans 13 residues. Looked up from germline, CDR1 is SGDLS and CDR2 is YYNGEE. The V and J ends lost 4 bases and 0 bases respectively, with 4 bases between them. CDR3 nucleotides: TGTGCCAGCAGCCCATCGAACACCGGGGAGCTGTTTTTT. This encodes CASSPSNTGELFF. Using reference TRBV9 and TRBJ2-2 for the parts outside the CDR3, the full variable domain is DSGVTQTPKHLITATGQRVTLRCSPRSGDLSVYWYQQSLDQGLQFLIQYYNGEERAKGNILERFSAQQFPDLHSELNLSSLELGDSALYFCASSPSNTGELFFGEGSRLTVL.

The chain links TRBV7-2 to TRBJ2-3, with 10 bases matching TRBD2. Trimming removed 7 bases from V and 4 bases from J; junction bases left unmatched: 8. The CDR3 loop spans 15 amino acids. The germline V gene encodes CDR1 SGHTA and CDR2 FQGNSA. DNA for the CDR3: TGTGCCAGCACCCCAGCGGGGGGGATCGCAGATACGCAGTATTTT. Protein: CASTPAGGIADTQYF.

The CDR3 protein is CASSQQGSPEAFF. Here the CDR3 DNA reads TGTGCCAGCAGTCAACAGGGGTCCCCCGAAGCTTTCTTT. This chain joins TRBV6-1 and TRBJ1-1; 7 nucleotides align to TRBD1. Germline CDR1 and CDR2: MNHNS and SASEGT. The CDR3 has 13 amino acids. Losses at the gene ends were 5 bases for V and 8 bases for J; bases not matched to a gene: 8.

Only one count was recorded for this clone. This rearrangement joins TRBV7-6 to TRBJ2-2; D possibly corresponds to TRBD2 (5 bases). Germline loops: CDR1 SGHVS, CDR2 FNYEAQ. CDR3 length: 19 amino acids. With 3 bases removed from V and 9 bases from J, the gap between germline ends came to 29 bases. The CDR3 DNA is TGTGCCAGCAGCTTGCTCCTAGGAATAGCCGGGCACGGGGTCCGGGAGCTGTTTTTT. It translates to CASSLLLGIAGHGVRELFF.

The CDR3 loop reads CASSTRQGAEETQYF. The CDR3 nucleotides read TGTGCCAGCAGCACCCGACAGGGGGCAGAGGAGACCCAGTACTTC. This chain links TRBV4-2 with TRBJ2-5; 10 nucleotides line up with TRBD1. CDR1 and CDR2 from the germline V gene are LGHNA and YNFKEQ. The ends lost 5 bases at V and 5 bases at J; junction bases unmatched: 8. The CDR3 consists of 15 residues.

V usage is TRBV3-1 (or the pseudogene TRBV3-2) and J usage is TRBJ2-7; 12 bases fit TRBD2. The CDR3 contains 18 residues. The V gene end was trimmed by 0 bases and the J gene end by 2 bases; junction bases not matched to a gene: 8. Germline loops: CDR1 LGHDT, CDR2 YNNKEL (reference sequence). The CDR3 sequence is CASSQEELAGGPTYEQYF. In DNA form, the CDR3 reads TGTGCCAGCAGCCAAGAAGAACTAGCGGGGGGCCCTACCTACGAGCAGTACTTC.

The V gene is TRBV12-5, the J gene TRBJ2-3; 7 positions agree with TRBD2. There are 16 residues in the CDR3. Germline V gene sequence: CDR1 LGHNT, CDR2 FRNRAP. The V and J ends lost 1 base and 6 bases, in that order; junction bases with no gene match: 10. The CDR3 DNA is TGTGCTAGTGGTTTGGACCGGGGGGAACGCGTTGATACGCAGTATTTT. Amino acids: CASGLDRGERVDTQYF.

The V and J genes are TRBV21-1 and TRBJ2-1; the table's D call of TRBD2 was not tested on the DNA. TRBV21-1 is listed as a pseudogene. CDR3 length: 14 residues. DNA for the CDR3: TGTGCCAGCACCCCGGGCGGGGGGGGAGATGGGCAGTTCTTC. Translation gives CASTPGGGGDGQFF.

The chain couples TRBV20-1 to TRBJ1-2; no clear D. Deletions cut 3 bases from V and 4 bases from J, with 9 bases between. The CDR3 loop spans 12 amino acids. Germline V lookup: CDR1 DFQATT, CDR2 SNEGSKA (reference sequence). The CDR3 is CSASWASYGYTF. DNA of the CDR3: TGCAGTGCTAGTTGGGCCTCCTATGGCTACACCTTC.

The sample holds one count of this clone. The J gene is TRBJ2-4, the V gene TRBV4-1, with D possibly being TRBD1 (6 bases). This CDR3 has 15 residues. The V gene lost 6 bases and the J gene lost 7 bases, with 19 bases spanning the gap. CDR1 and CDR2 from the germline V gene are MGHRA and YSYEKL. CDR3 DNA sequence: TGCGCCAGCAGACCCTCGATAGGGGGTCTGAACATTCAGTACTTC. As protein: CASRPSIGGLNIQYF.

The genes are TRBV14 and TRBJ1-5; tentatively, D is TRBD1 (6 bases). V lost 1 base and J 7 bases, leaving 23 bases between the germline ends. Germline V lookup: CDR1 SGHDN, CDR2 FVKESK. CDR3 size: 18 residues. This chain's CDR3 is CASSQGRGRGALRQPQHF. CDR3 nucleotide sequence: TGTGCCAGCAGCCAAGGCCGGGGGCGGGGGGCTCTTAGACAGCCCCAGCATTTT.

J is TRBJ2-3 and V is TRBV24-1; TRBD1 matches at 9 bases. The V and J ends lost 7 bases and 1 base, in that order; junction bases with no gene match: 2. The CDR3 spans 14 residues. In germline, CDR1 is KGHDR, CDR2 SFDVKD. CDR3 residues: CATRGQGGTDTQYF. In nucleotides, the CDR3 is TGTGCCACCAGGGGACAGGGAGGCACAGATACGCAGTATTTT.

J is TRBJ2-7 and V is TRBV6-5; 9 bases align to TRBD2. Trimming took 0 bases from V and 4 from J; bases not matched to a gene: 7. Germline CDR1 and CDR2: MNHEY and SVGAGI. The CDR3 totals 16 residues. The CDR3 bases are TGTGCCAGCAGTTACTCCCGGACTAGCGTGGGGTACGAGCAGTACTTC. Translating gives CASSYSRTSVGYEQYF.

The J gene is TRBJ2-3, the V gene TRBV5-4; a possible D gene is TRBD1 (6 bases). Trimming shortened V by 2 bases and J by 8 bases, and 18 bases separated the two germline ends. The germline gives CDR1 SGHNT, CDR2 YYREEE (reference sequence). CDR3 length: 15 amino acids. The CDR3 sequence: CASSFGAGELVTQYF. CDR3 nucleotide sequence: TGTGCCAGCAGCTTTGGTGCAGGGGAGTTAGTTACGCAGTATTTT.

The rearrangement uses TRBV5-1 and TRBJ2-7; 10 nucleotides align to TRBD1. Germline CDR1 reads SGHRS; CDR2 reads YFSETQ. Losses at the gene ends were 0 bases for V and 7 bases for J; bases not matched to a gene: 7. This CDR3 spans 15 amino acids. CDR3 residues: CASSLDGTGDGEQYF. CDR3 nucleotides: TGCGCCAGCAGCTTGGACGGGACAGGGGATGGAGAGCAGTACTTC.

This clone was observed a handful of times. The chain carries TRBV5-1 and TRBJ2-1; D is ambiguous. Germline V gene data show CDR1 as SGHRS and CDR2 as YFSETQ. This CDR3 has 15 residues. Trimming shortened V by 7 bases and J by 0 bases, and 14 bases separated the two germline ends. The chain's CDR3 is CASRKEAASYNEQFF. In nucleotides, the CDR3 is TGCGCCAGCCGAAAAGAAGCCGCCTCCTACAATGAGCAGTTCTTC.

The rearrangement joins TRBV20-1 to TRBJ1-5; tentative D call: TRBD1 (6 bases). Trimming cost V 3 bases and J 6 bases, with 18 bases left between them. Looked up from germline, CDR1 is DFQATT and CDR2 is SNEGSKA (reference sequence). CDR3 length: 15 residues. The CDR3 here is CSASYTGTWGQPQHF. The CDR3 nucleotides are TGCAGTGCTAGTTACACCGGGACATGGGGTCAGCCCCAGCATTTT.

V gene TRBV5-1 combines with J gene TRBJ2-2; TRBD2 aligns across 13 bases. The J segment lost 4 bases and the V segment lost 2 bases, leaving 5 bases of the junction unmatched. There are 17 residues in the CDR3. The germline gives CDR1 SGHRS, CDR2 YFSETQ. The CDR3 spells CASSFPGTSGVTGELFF. CDR3 DNA: TGCGCCAGCAGCTTCCCCGGGACTAGCGGGGTCACCGGGGAGCTGTTTTTT.